This TCR beta chain was identified in a study of T cell responses to AZD1222 COVID-19 vaccine. Regarding the study as a whole: Repertoires were obtained only post-peak T cell response. White British people made up most donors, females outnumbered males, and clonal diversity was possibly underestimated.

Produced via immunoSEQ multiplex PCR; TCRdb's table is partial and in-frame only. The sample has around 160,000 clones; 92% are singletons. With respect to this clone: Its antigen is undetermined.

This TCR was recovered from an adult who received the AZD1222 COVID-19 vaccine. The sequences come from peripheral blood, collected 28 days after the second AZD1222 dose.

For the CDR3, the DNA is TGTGCCACCAAGATACAGGGGGCGCTTACAGATACGCAGTATTTT. Translating it yields CATKIQGALTDTQYF. The chain links TRBV6-5 to TRBJ2-3; 9 bases are a match to TRBD1. The germline CDR1 and CDR2 sequences are MNHEY and SVGAGI. The CDR3 spans 15 residues. The V gene end was trimmed by 10 bases and the J gene end by 3 bases; junction bases not matched to a gene: 11.